What follows is one T cell receptor beta chain and its context. There are 19 residues in the CDR3. In germline, CDR1 is SGHTA, CDR2 FQGNSA. J gave up 0 bases and V 0 bases, and 8 bases lay outside the gene matches. This entry belongs to a study of blood T cell repertoires in COVID-19. At the level of the study: Sites across the United States, Italy and Spain contributed samples from acute and convalescent COVID-19.

As handled by the study authors: Estimated nucleated cell counts came from reference gene primer amplification. TCRdb's copy holds only in-frame clones and misses some; the assay was immunoSEQ multiplex PCR. Clone size and the V and J calls come from that table; the DNA yielded D and trimming. The table shows some 160,000 clones, with around nine tenths occurring only once. The rearrangement uses TRBV7-2 and TRBJ2-1; 10 positions match TRBD2. The TCR comes from a man aged 45 to 65 who had recovered from COVID-19. The specimen sequenced was peripheral blood. In DNA, the CDR3 is TGTGCCAGCAGCTTAGCGGTACTAGCGGGATCGAGCTCCTACAATGAGCAGTTCTTC. Translation: CASSLAVLAGSSSYNEQFF.